This is a list of T cell receptor beta chains from one sample in a study of radiation and T cells in renal cell carcinoma. The data were produced by immunoSEQ multiplex PCR, yet TCRdb's version contains in-frame clones alone and is incomplete. Among about 78,000 clones, nearly 90% were seen once, and the ten largest hold 5% to 7.5%. Sequences were derived from blood, sampled from a patient whose treatment included radiotherapy and nephrectomy. The receptor source for this set is a woman between 70 and 85 years old with renal cell carcinoma. CDR3s include the opening cysteine and the closing phenylalanine or tryptophan. Each record gives: J gene, V gene, clone size, D gene, CDR3 protein, CDR3 DNA. A D gene is named only where the DNA matches it firmly. Not every row has a clone size; where given, it reads once, few, many or a size class.

>TRBJ1-1|TRBV28|-|-
CASSPNTEAFF
TGTGCCAGCAGCCCTAACACTGAAGCTTTCTTT
>TRBJ2-3|TRBV28|-|-
CASSFAPADQSTDTQYF
TGTGCCAGCAGTTTCGCCCCGGCCGATCAGAGCACAGATACGCAGTATTTT
>TRBJ2-7|TRBV6-6|-|TRBD1
CASSYSMGQVYEQYF
TGTGCCAGCAGTTACTCGATGGGACAGGTCTACGAGCAGTACTTC
>TRBJ2-1|TRBV5-1|-|-
CASSLAGQGSYNEQFF
TGCGCCAGCAGCTTGGCCGGGCAGGGGTCCTACAATGAGCAGTTCTTC
>TRBJ2-7|TRBV28|once|-
CASSLWGGSYEQYF
TGTGCCAGCAGTTTATGGGGGGGCTCCTACGAGCAGTACTTC
>TRBJ2-2|TRBV7-2|-|-
CASSRDTKTGELFF
TGTGCCAGCAGTAGGGACACAAAAACCGGGGAGCTGTTTTTT
>TRBJ1-2|TRBV6-5|-|TRBD1
CASSYKGTGLYGYTF
TGTGCCAGCAGTTACAAAGGGACAGGGCTCTATGGCTACACCTTC
>TRBJ2-1|TRBV9|-|-
CASSVAPSSYNEQFF
TGTGCCAGCAGCGTAGCCCCGAGCTCCTACAATGAGCAGTTCTTC
>TRBJ2-1|TRBV6-6|-|-
CASSYIGRMGDEQFF
TGTGCCAGCAGTTACATAGGGAGGATGGGCGATGAGCAGTTCTTC
>TRBJ2-2|TRBV7-6|-|-
CASSPTGELFF
TGTGCCAGCAGCCCCACCGGGGAGCTGTTTTTT
>TRBJ1-3|TRBV19|-|-
CASSIERGNTIYF
TGTGCCAGTAGTATTGAGCGGGGAAACACCATATATTTT
>TRBJ1-1|TRBV7-2|-|-
CASTRPGEAFF
TGTGCCAGCACCCGTCCCGGCGAAGCTTTCTTT
>TRBJ2-5|TRBV5-4|-|TRBD2
CASSPGTSGGRIQETQYF
TGTGCCAGCAGCCCCGGGACTAGCGGGGGGAGAATCCAAGAGACCCAGTACTTC
>TRBJ2-3|TRBV7-9|-|-
CASSLQGGSTDTQYF
TGTGCCAGCAGCTTACAAGGGGGGAGCACAGATACGCAGTATTTT
>TRBJ1-2|TRBV10-1|-|-
CASIIPGGYTF
TGCGCCAGCATTATCCCCGGGGGCTACACCTTC
>TRBJ1-4|TRBV27|-|-
CARGEGTSGKLFF
TGTGCCAGGGGGGAAGGGACCTCCGGAAAACTGTTTTTT
>TRBJ2-1|TRBV7-7|-|TRBD2
CASSQGLAGDNEQFF
TGTGCTAGCAGCCAAGGACTAGCGGGGGACAATGAGCAGTTCTTC
>TRBJ1-2|TRBV6-5|-|-
CASSSGTRINGYTF
TGTGCCAGCAGTTCAGGTACAAGAATCAATGGCTACACCTTC
>TRBJ1-2|TRBV5-1|-|-
CASSTGNYGYTF
TGCGCCAGCTCAACAGGGAACTATGGCTACACCTTC
>TRBJ2-1|TRBV4-1|-|TRBD1
CASSQEGQGVPNEQFF
TGCGCCAGCAGCCAAGAGGGACAGGGAGTCCCCAATGAGCAGTTCTTC
>TRBJ1-6|TRBV28|-|TRBD1
CASKRDSSTPLHF
TGTGCCAGCAAGCGGGACAGCTCGACACCCCTCCACTTT
>TRBJ2-7|TRBV27|-|-
CASSNPVTWGEAYEQYF
TGTGCCAGCAGCAATCCCGTGACCTGGGGGGAAGCCTACGAGCAGTACTTC
>TRBJ2-1|TRBV15|once|-
CATSRDLRGNEQFF
TGTGCCACCAGCAGAGATCTACGCGGGAATGAGCAGTTCTTC
>TRBJ2-3|TRBV9|-|-
CASSVAGGPATDTQYF
TGTGCCAGCAGCGTAGCTGGGGGGCCGGCCACAGATACGCAGTATTTT
>TRBJ1-5|TRBV19|-|TRBD1
CASRGLRTGANQPQHF
TGTGCCAGTAGGGGACTTAGGACAGGGGCGAATCAGCCCCAGCATTTT
>TRBJ1-2|TRBV19|few|-
CASSHLRTAYGYTF
TGTGCCAGTAGTCATCTAAGGACAGCCTATGGCTACACCTTC
>TRBJ2-1|TRBV7-2|-|-
CASSLGGSSNEQFF
TGTGCCAGCAGCTTAGGAGGGTCTTCCAATGAGCAGTTCTTC
>TRBJ1-3|TRBV6-1|-|-
CATSDGGNTIYF
TGTGCCACTTCAGATGGGGGAAACACCATATATTTT
>TRBJ1-4|TRBV30|-|-
CAWSSGRTNEKLFF
TGTGCCTGGAGTTCAGGGAGGACTAATGAAAAACTGTTTTTT
>TRBJ1-2|TRBV6-1|-|-
CASSEARYGYTF
TGTGCCAGCAGTGAAGCGCGCTATGGCTACACCTTC
>TRBJ1-1|TRBV18|-|-
CASSPGIGNTEAFF
TGTGCCAGCTCACCAGGCATAGGGAACACTGAAGCTTTCTTT
>TRBJ2-7|TRBV29-1|-|-
CSVVVLGAIDF
TGCAGCGTTGTGGTCCTTGGGGCCATCGATTTC
>TRBJ1-2|TRBV7-2|-|-
CASSETPATNYGYTF
TGTGCCAGCAGCGAGACACCAGCTACTAACTATGGCTACACCTTC
>TRBJ1-2|TRBV29-1|-|-
CSVESGGGYTF
TGCAGCGTTGAGTCAGGAGGTGGCTACACCTTC
>TRBJ2-3|TRBV19|-|-
CASSVGHGGTDTQYF
TGTGCCAGTAGTGTAGGACACGGCGGCACAGATACGCAGTATTTT
>TRBJ1-1|TRBV4-2|-|-
CASRPGEGELNEAFF
TGTGCCAGCAGACCTGGAGAGGGGGAATTGAATGAAGCTTTCTTT
>TRBJ1-5|TRBV5-8|-|TRBD1
CASSAGQGDDQPQHF
TGTGCCAGCAGCGCGGGACAGGGGGATGATCAGCCCCAGCATTTT
>TRBJ1-1|TRBV7-8|-|TRBD1
CASSSLTGGGGMNTEAFF
TGTGCCAGCAGCTCCCTGACAGGGGGCGGTGGGATGAACACTGAAGCTTTCTTT
>TRBJ1-1|TRBV28|-|-
CASSLGVRGNTEAFF
TGTGCCAGCAGTTTGGGGGTGAGGGGGAACACTGAAGCTTTCTTT
>TRBJ2-7|TRBV28|-|TRBD1
CASSVPGQGGPYEQYF
TGTGCCAGCTCAGTACCCGGACAGGGGGGCCCCTACGAGCAGTACTTC